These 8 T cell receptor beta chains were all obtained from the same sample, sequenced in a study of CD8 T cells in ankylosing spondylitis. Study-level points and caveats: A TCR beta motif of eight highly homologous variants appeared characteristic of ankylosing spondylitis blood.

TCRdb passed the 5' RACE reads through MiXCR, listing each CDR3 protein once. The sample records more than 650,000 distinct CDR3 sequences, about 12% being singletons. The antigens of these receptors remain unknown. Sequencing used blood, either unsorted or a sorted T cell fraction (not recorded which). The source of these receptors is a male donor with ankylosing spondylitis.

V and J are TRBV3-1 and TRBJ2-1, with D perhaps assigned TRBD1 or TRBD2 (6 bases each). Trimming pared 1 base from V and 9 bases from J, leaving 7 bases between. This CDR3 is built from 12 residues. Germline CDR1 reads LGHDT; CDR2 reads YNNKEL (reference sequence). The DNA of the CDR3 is TGTGCCAGCAGCCAAGGGGGGGCTGAGCAGTTCTTC. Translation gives CASSQGGAEQFF.

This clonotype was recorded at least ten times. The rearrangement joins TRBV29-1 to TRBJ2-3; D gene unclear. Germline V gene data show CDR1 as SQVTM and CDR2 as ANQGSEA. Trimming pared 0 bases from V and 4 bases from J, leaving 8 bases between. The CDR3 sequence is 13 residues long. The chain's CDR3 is CSVEDPAPDTQYF. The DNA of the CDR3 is TGCAGCGTTGAAGATCCAGCCCCAGATACGCAGTATTTT.

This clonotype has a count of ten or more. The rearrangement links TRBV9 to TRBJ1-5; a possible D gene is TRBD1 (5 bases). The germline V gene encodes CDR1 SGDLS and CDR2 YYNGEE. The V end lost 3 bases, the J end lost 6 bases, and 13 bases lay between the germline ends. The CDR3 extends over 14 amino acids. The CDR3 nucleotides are TGTGCCAGCAGCGGAGGGAGGGGTGCTCAGCCCCAGCATTTT. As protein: CASSGGRGAQPQHF.

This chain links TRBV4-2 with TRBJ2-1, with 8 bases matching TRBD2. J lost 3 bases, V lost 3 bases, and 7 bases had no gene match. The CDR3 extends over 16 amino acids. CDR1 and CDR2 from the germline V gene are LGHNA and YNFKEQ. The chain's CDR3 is CASSQSGAGGYNEQFF. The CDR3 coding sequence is TGTGCCAGCAGCCAGTCCGGGGCGGGGGGCTACAATGAGCAGTTCTTC.

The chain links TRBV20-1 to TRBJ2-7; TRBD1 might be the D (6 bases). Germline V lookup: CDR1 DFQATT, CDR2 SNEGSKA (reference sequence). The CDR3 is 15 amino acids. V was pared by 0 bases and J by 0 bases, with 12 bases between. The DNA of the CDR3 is TGCAGTGCTAGAGATGCCGGGACAAACTCCTACGAGCAGTACTTC. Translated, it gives CSARDAGTNSYEQYF.

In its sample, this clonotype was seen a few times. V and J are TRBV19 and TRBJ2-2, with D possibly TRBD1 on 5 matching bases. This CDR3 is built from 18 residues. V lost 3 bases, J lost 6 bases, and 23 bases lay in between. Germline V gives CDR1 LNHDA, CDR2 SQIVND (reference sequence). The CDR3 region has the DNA TGTGCCAGTAGTATTAGGGGCCCTAGTGGACAAGATCCCGGGGAGCTGTTTTTT. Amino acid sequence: CASSIRGPSGQDPGELFF.

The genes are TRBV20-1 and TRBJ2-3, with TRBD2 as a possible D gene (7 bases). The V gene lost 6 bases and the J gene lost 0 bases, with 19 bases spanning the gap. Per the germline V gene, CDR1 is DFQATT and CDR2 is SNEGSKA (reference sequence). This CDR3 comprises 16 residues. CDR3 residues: CSAPRRGGLSTDTQYF. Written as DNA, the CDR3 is TGCAGTGCGCCCCGTAGGGGGGGCCTTAGCACAGATACGCAGTATTTT.

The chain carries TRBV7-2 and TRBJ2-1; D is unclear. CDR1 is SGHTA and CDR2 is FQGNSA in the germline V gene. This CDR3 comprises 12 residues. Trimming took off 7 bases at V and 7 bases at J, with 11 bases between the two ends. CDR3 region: CASTQQRNEQFF. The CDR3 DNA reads TGTGCCAGCACCCAGCAAAGGAATGAGCAGTTCTTC.